What follows are 20 T cell receptor beta chains derived from one specimen sequenced in a study of T cells after yellow fever vaccination (dated by TCRdb to the late 2010s). The library was generated by 5' RACE. For sequencing, an Illumina NovaSeq 6000 was employed. The raw public data were reprocessed by TCRdb itself: fastp quality trimming at Q25, MiXCR clonotype calling, in-frame beta chains only. Entries are consolidated by CDR3 protein sequence, retaining the most common genes and DNA. The sample table shows 250,000 to 400,000 distinct CDR3 sequences, and roughly 4.3% are seen once. The ten largest clones capture about 26% of the sample. This specimen's treatment or condition label, per the study, means: live attenuated yellow fever vaccine strain. Sequencing used PBMCs, obtained 5 days after the yellow fever booster vaccination. All receptors derive from a man between 18 and 35 years old who received the YFV17D yellow fever vaccine.

The J gene is TRBJ1-1, the V gene TRBV2; perhaps TRBD1 as D (5 bases). This CDR3 has 12 amino acids. Between the trimmed V and J ends, which lost 4 bases and 11 bases, there was a span of 14 bases. Germline loops: CDR1 SNHLY, CDR2 FYNNEI. CDR3 sequence: CASSGLGVQAFF. CDR3 in DNA: TGTGCCAGCAGTGGGTTGGGGGTTCAGGCTTTCTTT.

The chain couples TRBV15 to TRBJ2-1; 11 bases fit TRBD2. This CDR3 has 15 residues. Trimming at V came to 8 bases and at J to 7 bases, leaving 10 bases not matched to a gene. Per the germline V gene, CDR1 is LNHNV and CDR2 is YYDKDF (reference sequence). CDR3: CATFPIAGGLNEQFF. In DNA, the CDR3 is TGTGCCACCTTTCCCATAGCGGGGGGGCTTAATGAGCAGTTCTTC.

This clonotype has more than one count but fewer than ten. This sequence joins TRBV6-2 or TRBV6-3 and TRBJ2-3; no reliable D call. Germline assignment: CDR1 MNHEY and CDR2 SVGEGT. The length of the CDR3 is 14 residues. The V and J ends lost 0 bases and 7 bases respectively, with 11 bases between them. The CDR3 reads CASSYSNGPNTQYF. As DNA, the CDR3 is TGTGCCAGCAGTTACTCGAACGGCCCTAATACGCAGTATTTT.

This clonotype showed up just a few times. V gene TRBV6-5 combines with J gene TRBJ2-2, with 12 bases identical to TRBD2. The length of the CDR3 is 18 residues. Per the germline V gene, CDR1 is MNHEY and CDR2 is SVGAGI. V shed 2 bases, J shed 4 bases, and the junction held 8 bases outside the gene matches. CDR3 amino acids: CASSYVLAGGPGTGELFF. For the CDR3, the DNA is TGTGCCAGCAGTTACGTCCTAGCGGGGGGGCCGGGCACCGGGGAGCTGTTTTTT.

The sample holds many counts of this clonotype. This chain links TRBV6-5 with TRBJ1-4; TRBD1 agrees at 8 bases. The germline V gene encodes CDR1 MNHEY and CDR2 SVGAGI. This CDR3 is 17 amino acids long. The V segment lost 2 bases and the J segment 3 bases; nucleotides outside the gene matches: 8. The CDR3 sequence: CASSYETPGQANEKLFF. The CDR3 nucleotides read TGTGCCAGCAGTTACGAAACCCCGGGACAGGCTAATGAAAAACTGTTTTTT.

This clonotype was detected only a few times. This sequence joins TRBV5-1 and TRBJ1-2; the D gene is possibly TRBD1 (6 bases). The CDR3 is 13 residues long. CDR1 is SGHRS, CDR2 YFSETQ, per germline. V was pared by 0 bases and J by 8 bases, with 11 bases between. In nucleotides, the CDR3 is TGCGCCAGCAGCTTGGTTCCAGGGGCAGGCTACACCTTC. Protein sequence: CASSLVPGAGYTF.

This clonotype came up many times. The V and J genes are TRBV5-1 and TRBJ2-3, with D unresolved. The CDR3 covers 15 residues. V shed 2 bases and J shed 7 bases, with 17 bases lying between them. CDR1 and CDR2 (germline): SGHRS, YFSETQ. In DNA form, the CDR3 reads TGCGCCAGCAGCTTACGAGCCTCATTATGGAATACGCAGTATTTT. It yields the protein CASSLRASLWNTQYF.

The chain carries TRBV14 and TRBJ1-1; D call uncertain. Germline loops: CDR1 SGHDN, CDR2 FVKESK. V was cut by 3 bases and J by 3 bases, with 14 bases left in between. The CDR3 consists of 15 residues. The CDR3 spells CASSHADLRDTEAFF. CDR3 coding DNA: TGTGCCAGCAGCCACGCTGACCTACGGGACACTGAAGCTTTCTTT.

The rearrangement joins TRBV6-5 to TRBJ2-5; 10 nucleotides align to TRBD2. CDR3 length: 14 amino acids. Germline values: CDR1 MNHEY, CDR2 SVGAGI. Trimming cost V 10 bases and J 5 bases; bases outside gene matches: 10. In DNA form, the CDR3 reads TGTGCCACACGAGCGGGACTAGCGATGGAGACCCAGTACTTC. Amino acids: CATRAGLAMETQYF.

The chain combines TRBV6-1 with TRBJ2-7; D call uncertain. The CDR3 sequence is 12 residues long. V was pared by 5 bases and J by 4 bases, with 9 bases between. Germline V lookup: CDR1 MNHNS, CDR2 SASEGT. CDR3 sequence (DNA): TGTGCCAGCAGTCCGGACCGATACGAGCAGTACGTC. Its protein product is CASSPDRYEQYV.

J is TRBJ2-1 and V is TRBV14; D is unresolved. The V end lost 0 bases, the J end lost 9 bases, and 9 bases lay between the germline ends. This CDR3 region has 13 residues. From germline, CDR1 is SGHDN and CDR2 FVKESK. CDR3 nucleotides: TGTGCCAGCAGCCAAGAAGGGTTCGGTGAGCAGTTCTTC. Translating gives CASSQEGFGEQFF.

This rearrangement joins TRBV18 to TRBJ1-2, with D perhaps matching TRBD1 (6 bases). CDR1 is KGHSH, CDR2 LQKENI, per germline. Trimming removed 6 bases from V and 3 bases from J, with 23 bases in between. The CDR3 sequence is 17 residues long. The CDR3 spells CASSKGGILPTDYGYTF. The CDR3 DNA is TGTGCCAGCTCGAAGGGGGGGATCCTACCCACTGACTATGGCTACACCTTC.

This chain joins TRBV6-1 and TRBJ2-5; no reliable D call. The germline V gene encodes CDR1 MNHNS and CDR2 SASEGT. This CDR3 has 13 residues. The V gene lost 7 bases and the J gene lost 5 bases, with 14 bases spanning the gap. The CDR3, as DNA: TGTGCCAGCAAGGCAGCGAGTCCGGAGACCCAGTACTTC. Protein: CASKAASPETQYF.

This clonotype showed up just a few times. The genes are TRBV7-7 and TRBJ2-5; D possibly matches TRBD1 or TRBD2 (7 bases each). V was cut by 4 bases and J by 5 bases, with 14 bases left in between. The germline CDR1 and CDR2 sequences are SSHAT and FNYEAQ (reference sequence). This CDR3 is 14 amino acids long. As DNA, the CDR3 is TGTGCCAGCAGCTCAGGGGGGGTTCGGGAGACCCAGTACTTC. Its translation is CASSSGGVRETQYF.

This clonotype was seen repeatedly, ten times or more. The chain combines TRBV20-1 with TRBJ2-7; no clear D gene. V was clipped by 0 bases and J by 1 base, with 10 bases between them. This CDR3 spans 14 amino acids. Germline V lookup: CDR1 DFQATT, CDR2 SNEGSKA (reference sequence). Here the CDR3 reads CSARDPAHSYEQYF. The CDR3 region has the DNA TGCAGTGCTAGAGATCCGGCGCATTCCTACGAGCAGTACTTC.

CDR3 sequence reads: CASSFARDGAKYF. In DNA, the CDR3 is TGTGCCAGCAGCTTTGCTAGGGACGGGGCAAAGTATTTT. The chain uses TRBV25-1 and TRBJ2-3; D might be TRBD1 or TRBD2, each matching 5 bases. The V end was cut by 6 bases, the J end by 13 bases, with 20 bases between. This CDR3 region has 13 residues. Germline-derived CDR1 and CDR2 are MGHDK and SYGVNS.

There are many counts of this clonotype. This chain connects TRBV11-2 to TRBJ2-5; D gene uncertain. The CDR3 is made up of 13 amino acids. Trimming removed 4 bases from V and 5 bases from J, with 11 bases in between. The germline V gene has CDR1 SGHAT and CDR2 FQNNGV. The CDR3 loop reads CASSSQPVETQYF. CDR3 DNA sequence: TGTGCCAGCAGCTCACAGCCGGTGGAGACCCAGTACTTC.

This clonotype has a handful of counts. The V gene is TRBV6-2 or TRBV6-3, the J gene TRBJ1-5, with TRBD1 matching 9 bases. V lost 5 bases, J lost 6 bases, and 11 bases stayed unmatched. From germline, CDR1 is MNHEY and CDR2 SVGEGT. The CDR3 extends over 16 amino acids. CDR3 in amino acids: CASSRPTGGYGQPQHF. CDR3 nucleotides: TGTGCCAGCAGTCGCCCGACAGGGGGTTACGGTCAGCCCCAGCATTTT.

This clonotype has at least ten counts. The CDR3 bases are TGTGCCAGCAGTTTAACCCCCGCAACTAATGAAAAACTGTTTTTT. It translates to CASSLTPATNEKLFF. The J gene is TRBJ1-4, the V gene TRBV27; no firm D call. The CDR3 runs to 15 residues. V was cut by 2 bases and J by 0 bases, with 7 bases left in between. Germline values: CDR1 MNHEY, CDR2 SMNVEV (reference sequence). Variable domain in full (rest from reference TRBV27 and TRBJ1-4): EAQVTQNPRYLITVTGKKLTVTCSQNMNHEYMSWYRQDPGLGLRQIYYSMNVEVTDKGDVPEGYKVSRKEKRNFPLILESPSPNQTSLYFCASSLTPATNEKLFFGSGTQLSVL.

The table lists this clonotype with a few counts. This chain uses TRBV5-1 with TRBJ2-5; maybe TRBD1 (5 bases). Germline V gene data show CDR1 as SGHRS and CDR2 as YFSETQ. V lost 4 bases to trimming and J lost 8 bases, with 27 bases between them. The CDR3 runs 17 residues. The CDR3 DNA follows: TGCGCCAGCAGCCGTAACCCCCAGGGTCCCCCCGAGGAAACCCAGTACTTC. Encoded protein: CASSRNPQGPPEETQYF.